This TCR beta chain was captured in a study of Ad26.COV2.S vaccination and SARS-CoV-2 variants. CDR1 is MNHEY, CDR2 SVGEGT, per germline. CDR3 length: 12 amino acids. The ends were cut back, 2 bases at V and 9 bases at J, with 10 bases in the middle. Study-wide points: Non-spike TCR breadth showed similarity between vaccine and placebo recipients. Relative to placebo recipients, vaccine recipients exhibited elevated spike-specific TCR breadth.

The method was immunoSEQ multiplex PCR; TCRdb's version includes in-frame clones alone and lacks a portion of them. Of 75,000 to 100,000 clones detected, roughly 85% appear once; the ten largest clones hold 15% to 20%. As for this clone: Its target is not known.

The clonotype comes from a human donor who had recovered from COVID-19. This chain connects TRBV6-2 or TRBV6-3 to TRBJ1-2; maybe TRBD1 (6 bases). Sequencing was performed on peripheral blood, taken after recovery from COVID-19. CDR3 coding DNA: TGTGCCAGCAGTTACCACAGGGATAGCTACACCTTC. Its translation: CASSYHRDSYTF.